This TCR beta chain was profiled in a study of breast tumors, draining lymph nodes, adjacent tissues. This clonotype was counted ten times or more. What it recognizes is unknown. Whole-study findings and limits: Most tumor T cells seemingly derive from lymph node, then expand in tumor. Compared with lymph nodes, tumors were less diverse; compared with nontumor tissue, more. The lymph node origin of tumor T cells was framed as consistent with a hypothesis, not demonstrated.

Via MiXCR, TCRdb re-called the multiplex PCR reads, giving one row per CDR3 protein. The sample holds some 170,000 distinct CDR3 sequences, more than 25% seen once. Samples came from axillary lymph nodes draining the breast cancer. The specimen was axillary lymph node tissue. This TCR was sampled from a female donor with breast cancer. Some clones in this sample may be carry-over from other donors' samples.

In nucleotides, the CDR3 is TGCGCCAGCACCTGGACTAGCGGGAGCCCTGGGGCCAACGTCCTGACTTTC. Encoded protein: CASTWTSGSPGANVLTF. This chain links TRBV5-1 with TRBJ2-6; 13 nucleotides match TRBD2. With V trimmed by 6 bases and J by 2 bases, 5 bases remained unmatched. The CDR3 is 17 residues long. Germline lookup yields CDR1 SGHRS and CDR2 YFSETQ.